This is a list of T cell receptor beta chains from one sample in a study of radiotherapy plus CTLA-4 blockade in lung cancer. Measured with immunoSEQ multiplex PCR; TCRdb has only the in-frame clones, and not every one. The sample has around 110,000 clones, just under 90% seen once. The input for sequencing was peripheral blood, taken from a patient treated with radiotherapy plus ipilimumab. These receptors came from a human donor with non-small cell lung cancer that progressed on radiotherapy plus ipilimumab. CDR3s include the opening cysteine and the closing phenylalanine or tryptophan. A D gene is named only where the DNA matches it firmly. Rows may omit the clone size; those that give it use once, few, many or a size class.

NA	NA	TRBV27	TRBJ2-7	TGTGCCAGCAGTTTATCTACCCCGGGGCCAGCGGGCGAGCAGTACTTC	CASSLSTPGPAGEQYF
few	NA	TRBV2	TRBJ2-3	TGTGCCAGCCGATCCGGCGGGATCAGCACAGATACGCAGTATTTT	CASRSGGISTDTQYF
NA	TRBD1	TRBV6-5	TRBJ2-1	TGTGCCAGCAGTTATGTAAATAAGGGGGCCGGTGAGCAGTTCTTC	CASSYVNKGAGEQFF
NA	TRBD2	TRBV15	TRBJ2-5	TGTGCCACCAGCAGAGATCGGGGGACTTGGGGAGGGGAGACCCAGTACTTC	CATSRDRGTWGGETQYF
NA	NA	TRBV6-6	TRBJ1-5	TGTGCCAGCAGTTTCAGGGGGCCCCAGCATTTT	CASSFRGPQHF
NA	TRBD2	TRBV13	TRBJ2-2	TGTGCCAGCAGCCGATCCCCCCCACTAGCGCGGGAGCTGTTTTTT	CASSRSPPLARELFF
NA	TRBD1	TRBV18	TRBJ1-1	TGTGCCAGCTCACCAACACCTGGAGTAGACGTTATTGCGGGACAGGTGGGTGAAGCTTTCTTT	CASSPTPGVDVIAGQVGEAFF
NA	NA	TRBV5-1	TRBJ2-5	TGCGCCAGCAGCTTGGAGGGGACACTGGCGAGGGAGACCCAGTACTTC	CASSLEGTLARETQYF
NA	NA	TRBV6-5	TRBJ2-3	TGTGCCAGCAGCCAGACGGCGGATAGCACAGATACGCAGTATTTT	CASSQTADSTDTQYF
NA	TRBD1	TRBV19	TRBJ1-1	TGTGCCAGTAGTGCCAACCCGGGGACAGCCACTGAAGCTTTCTTT	CASSANPGTATEAFF
NA	NA	TRBV18	TRBJ2-1	TGTGCCAGCTCAACCGGACAGAACAATGAGCAGTTCTTC	CASSTGQNNEQFF
NA	TRBD2	TRBV5-4	TRBJ2-3	TGTGCCAGCAGCTCCGACGCCTCGGGAGGGCCCGATTGGGGCACAGATACGCAGTATTTT	CASSSDASGGPDWGTDTQYF
NA	TRBD2	TRBV30	TRBJ2-5	TGTGCCTGGAGTTTAACTGGACTAGCGCAAGAGACCCAGTACTTC	CAWSLTGLAQETQYF
NA	TRBD1	TRBV5-4	TRBJ2-5	TGTGCCAGCAGGGGACAGGGGGGCGAGACCCAGTACTTC	CASRGQGGETQYF
NA	TRBD1	TRBV5-1	TRBJ1-4	TGCGCCACAAGGACAGGGCTTAATGAAAAACTGTTTTTT	CATRTGLNEKLFF
NA	NA	TRBV15	TRBJ2-1	TGTGCCACCAGCAGGTGGGGTCCCGATGAGCAGTTCTTC	CATSRWGPDEQFF
NA	NA	TRBV6-5	TRBJ1-1	TGTGCCAGCGGCGAGACGCTTGCTACTGAAGCTTTCTTT	CASGETLATEAFF
NA	NA	TRBV28	TRBJ1-2	TGTGCCAGCAAAAGTTCTAACTATGGCTACACCTTC	CASKSSNYGYTF
once	NA	TRBV4-2	TRBJ2-7	TGTGCCAGCAGCCAAGAACCCAACGGGATCTACGAGCAGTACTTC	CASSQEPNGIYEQYF
NA	TRBD1	TRBV2	TRBJ1-4	TGTGCCAGCAAGCGGCAGGGGGCGGATGAAAAACTGTTTTTT	CASKRQGADEKLFF
NA	NA	TRBV7-9	TRBJ2-3	TGTGCCAGCAGCTCATACCGGGAACCCACAGATACGCAGTATTTT	CASSSYREPTDTQYF
NA	TRBD2	TRBV10-3	TRBJ2-1	TGTGCCAGTAATAGCGGGAACTCCTACAATGAGCAGTTCTTC	CASNSGNSYNEQFF
few	TRBD1	TRBV27	TRBJ1-1	TGTGCCAGCAGTTTTTTAGGGACAGGGGGCCGAGGGACTGAAGCTTTCTTT	CASSFLGTGGRGTEAFF
NA	NA	TRBV7-8	TRBJ1-1	TGTGCCAGCAGCTTAGTGGGCGGGAACACTGAAGCTTTCTTT	CASSLVGGNTEAFF
NA	TRBD1	TRBV5-4	TRBJ2-2	TGTGCCAGCAGCCGAGGGACAGGGGCTCCCACCGGGGAGCTGTTTTTT	CASSRGTGAPTGELFF
NA	NA	TRBV6-1	TRBJ2-7	TGTGCCAGCAGGACATGGAAAGGCGAGCAGTACTTC	CASRTWKGEQYF
NA	NA	TRBV27	TRBJ1-2	TGTGCCAGCAGTCAAACAGGTGGCGGCTACACCTTC	CASSQTGGGYTF